This record concerns one TCR beta chain sequence. The target antigen is unknown. Patients having uncontrolled infection, another autoimmune disease, pregnancy or lactation were not included. PBMCs were sourced from roughly 9.3 ml fresh peripheral blood. The sample belongs to a study of T cells in Graves' hyperthyroidism and ophthalmopathy. Study context: It was at initial diagnosis, before any treatment, that peripheral blood was collected. Study-level findings and limits: Most expanded thyroid clonotypes above 0.001 recurred in blood.

Amplified TCR beta CDR3 regions derived from RNA transcripts. HTBI primers drove first-round RT-PCR of the TCR CDR3. TCRdb fed the multiplex PCR reads into MiXCR, producing one record per CDR3 protein. The sample carries hundreds of thousands of distinct CDR3 sequences, about two fifths recorded once. Specimen: blood. The sequence came from a man aged 18 to 29 with Graves' hyperthyroidism.

The CDR3 region has the DNA TGTGCCAGCAGCGCCGGGGGTTCAGCTGGGGCCAACGTCCTGACTTTC. Its translation is CASSAGGSAGANVLTF. This rearrangement joins TRBV9 to TRBJ2-6, with a possible D match to TRBD2 (6 bases). The length of the CDR3 is 16 residues. Per the germline V gene, CDR1 is SGDLS and CDR2 is YYNGEE. V was trimmed by 3 bases and J by 2 bases, leaving 12 bases between them.